The sequence of this T cell receptor (beta chain) was determined in a study of PD-L1 blockade in urothelial cancer. Germline CDR1 SGDLS, CDR2 YYNGEE. The CDR3 has 16 residues. Trimming took 0 bases from V and 7 from J; bases not matched to a gene: 6. Libraries were prepared by immunoSEQ multiplex PCR; TCRdb keeps only in-frame clonotypes and omits some of them. The table records 50,000 to 60,000 clones, about 80% of them present only once. The cohort comprised individuals with locally advanced or metastatic urothelial carcinoma. Individual patients had between 1 and 8 samples, taken pretreatment and on-treatment.

This rearrangement joins TRBV9 to TRBJ2-1; TRBD1 agrees at 11 bases. This clonotype originated in a man aged 40-49 years with urothelial cancer. The starting material was PBMCs, obtained around atezolizumab (anti-PD-L1) treatment. CDR3: CASSVVGTGGGNEQFF. The CDR3 nucleotides read TGTGCCAGCAGCGTAGTCGGGACAGGGGGTGGGAATGAGCAGTTCTTC.